These 24 T cell receptor beta chains originate from one sample sequenced in a study of monozygotic twins with inflammatory bowel disease. One entry per CDR3 protein, without DNA, is what TCRdb gives after re-calling the 5' RACE reads. Seen in this sample are approximately 160,000 distinct CDR3 sequences; the ten most common clones hold 7.4%. Sequencing used blood. These receptors all come from a human donor with ulcerative colitis or Crohn's disease, or a healthy co-twin of an affected twin (not recorded which).

The V gene is TRBV7-9, the J gene TRBJ2-7; TCRdb calls TRBD1, which cannot be checked without DNA. The germline V gene encodes CDR1 SEHNR and CDR2 FQNEAQ (reference sequence). The CDR3 has 15 residues. The CDR3 loop is CASSQLGDPQDEQYF. The whole variable domain, filled in from reference TRBV7-9 and TRBJ2-7, reads DTGVSQNPRHKITKRGQNVTFRCDPISEHNRLYWYRQTLGQGPEFLTYFQNEAQLEKSRLLSDRFSAERPKGSFSTLEIQRTEQGDSAMYLCASSQLGDPQDEQYFGPGTRLTVT.

The V gene is TRBV14, the J gene TRBJ2-1; no DNA is available, so the TRBD1 call from TCRdb remains unchecked. The germline gives CDR1 SGHDN, CDR2 FVKESK. The CDR3 length is 17 residues. The CDR3 loop reads CASSQGGGKRAYNEQFF.

The V gene is TRBV29-1, the J gene TRBJ2-3. The CDR3 consists of 14 residues. CDR1 and CDR2 (germline): SQVTM, ANQGSEA. CDR3 loop: CSVQNPPYTDTQYF.

The chain employs TRBV14 and TRBJ2-1; absent DNA, TCRdb's TRBD1 call cannot be checked. This CDR3 comprises 16 residues. Germline CDR1 and CDR2: SGHDN and FVKESK. CDR3 region: CASSSRGMEGVLEQFF. The full variable domain, with the rest looked up from reference TRBV14 and TRBJ2-1, is EAGVTQFPSHSVIEKGQTVTLRCDPISGHDNLYWYRRVMGKEIKFLLHFVKESKQDESGMPNNRFLAERTGGTYSTLKVQPAELEDSGVYFCASSSRGMEGVLEQFFGPGTRLTVL.

The chain combines TRBV3-1 with TRBJ1-1; lacking DNA, the TRBD1 call made by TCRdb goes unchecked. The CDR3 is 15 residues long. Germline V gene data show CDR1 as LGHDT and CDR2 as YNNKEL (reference sequence). CDR3 loop: CASSQAFGTAPKAFF.

This rearrangement joins TRBV5-1 to TRBJ2-3; TCRdb gives TRBD2 as the D gene, but with no DNA this cannot be confirmed. Germline V gives CDR1 SGHRS, CDR2 YFSETQ. CDR3 length: 16 residues. CDR3 sequence reads: CASSSRLAGVTDTQYF.

The chain has TRBV5-5 and TRBJ2-1; TCRdb proposes TRBD1, but this gene call is untestable without DNA. In germline, CDR1 is SGHKS, CDR2 YYEKEE (reference sequence). The CDR3 is 15 amino acids. The CDR3 spells CASRPNRDRYNEQFF.

The genes are TRBV20-1 and TRBJ2-3; TCRdb indicates TRBD2, and absent DNA this call remains unverified. This CDR3 region has 14 residues. Germline CDR1 DFQATT, CDR2 SNEGSKA (reference sequence). CDR3 region: CSARLAGGTDTQYF.

The J gene is TRBJ2-2, the V gene TRBV7-7. Germline V gives CDR1 SSHAT, CDR2 FNYEAQ (reference sequence). The CDR3 extends over 12 amino acids. The CDR3 reads CASSFRTGELFF.

The chain employs TRBV20-1 and TRBJ2-5; checking the TCRdb D call of TRBD2 is not possible without DNA. Germline V gives CDR1 DFQATT, CDR2 SNEGSKA (reference sequence). This CDR3 has 15 residues. The CDR3 reads CSARRLAGGGETQYF.

The chain combines TRBV28 with TRBJ2-7; TCRdb's D call, TRBD2, is unchecked because there is no DNA. This CDR3 has 14 amino acids. The germline CDR1 and CDR2 sequences are MDHEN and SYDVKM. The CDR3: CASPSSSPPYEQYF.

The V and J genes are TRBV20-1 and TRBJ1-5. The CDR3 runs to 17 residues. CDR1 and CDR2 (germline): DFQATT, SNEGSKA (reference sequence). This CDR3 is CSARALGLRPSNQPQHF.

The J gene is TRBJ1-1, the V gene TRBV12-3 or TRBV12-4; lacking DNA, the TRBD1 call made by TCRdb goes unchecked. This CDR3 has 13 amino acids. Here the CDR3 reads CASSDRPNTEAFF.

The chain carries TRBV27 and TRBJ2-7; TCRdb outputs TRBD2, but without DNA this stays unchecked. Germline loops: CDR1 MNHEY, CDR2 SMNVEV (reference sequence). The CDR3 spans 15 residues. CDR3 residues: CASSLAGGPGHEQYF.

The chain joins TRBV30 to TRBJ2-3; TCRdb outputs TRBD2, but without DNA this stays unchecked. CDR1 GTSNPN and CDR2 SVGIG come from the germline V gene (reference sequence). This CDR3 is built from 15 residues. The CDR3: CAWSTGLAGTDTQYF. Using reference TRBV30 and TRBJ2-3 for the parts outside the CDR3, the full variable domain is SQTIHQWPATLVQPVGSPLSLECTVEGTSNPNLYWYRQAAGRGLQLLFYSVGIGQISSEVPQNLSASRPQDRQFILSSKKLLLSDSGFYLCAWSTGLAGTDTQYFGPGTRLTVL.

V is TRBV2 and J is TRBJ2-7. This CDR3 is 13 amino acids long. Per germline, CDR1 SNHLY and CDR2 FYNNEI. CDR3 sequence reads: CASSGRRTYEQYF.

The chain has TRBV6-1 and TRBJ2-2; the D call of TRBD1 rests on TCRdb alone, since no DNA is present to check it. The CDR3 covers 13 residues. Germline lookup yields CDR1 MNHNS and CDR2 SASEGT. CDR3 sequence: CASKDRRTGELFF.

V is TRBV11-2 and J is TRBJ2-5; absent DNA, TCRdb's TRBD2 call cannot be checked. CDR1 and CDR2 (germline): SGHAT, FQNNGV. The CDR3 sequence is 17 residues long. CDR3 loop: CASSLAVGGRAFETQYF. The complete variable domain, with remaining parts taken from reference TRBV11-2 and TRBJ2-5, reads EAGVAQSPRYKIIEKRQSVAFWCNPISGHATLYWYQQILGQGPKLLIQFQNNGVVDDSQLPKDRFSAERLKGVDSTLKIQPAKLEDSAVYLCASSLAVGGRAFETQYFGPGTRLLVL.

J is TRBJ2-5 and V is TRBV7-9; absent DNA, TCRdb's TRBD1 call cannot be checked. CDR3 length: 15 amino acids. Germline V CDR1 and CDR2: SEHNR, FQNEAQ (reference sequence). This CDR3 reads CASSLDGTGAGTQYF.

The chain joins TRBV18 to TRBJ1-1; TCRdb names TRBD1, which stays unverified in the absence of DNA. Germline V gives CDR1 KGHSH, CDR2 LQKENI. The CDR3 is 14 residues long. CDR3 region: CASSPTDSNTEAFF.

This chain connects TRBV20-1 to TRBJ2-2. Looked up from germline, CDR1 is DFQATT and CDR2 is SNEGSKA (reference sequence). The CDR3 totals 13 residues. The CDR3 protein is CSVDRSNTGELFF.

The V and J genes are TRBV7-2 and TRBJ2-7; TCRdb's assignment of TRBD2 cannot be checked, as there is no DNA. Germline assignment: CDR1 SGHTA and CDR2 FQGNSA. This CDR3 has 15 residues. This chain's CDR3 is CASSFLAGLAYEQYF.

The CDR3 sequence is CASSLDRGLKETQYF. V gene TRBV5-1 combines with J gene TRBJ2-5; no DNA is available, so the TRBD1 call from TCRdb remains unchecked. CDR1 is SGHRS, CDR2 YFSETQ, per germline. CDR3 length equals 15 residues.

The chain recombines TRBV20-1 with TRBJ1-1; the TCRdb call, TRBD1, lacks DNA for checking. Germline values: CDR1 DFQATT, CDR2 SNEGSKA (reference sequence). The CDR3 has 14 amino acids. The CDR3 region is CSASHREMNTEAFF.